The TCR beta chain under discussion was sequenced for a study of T-cell reconstitution after alpha-beta-depleted transplantation in children (dated by TCRdb to the mid-2010s). About the investigation overall: Using TCR repertoire profiling, the study quantitatively followed how T-cell immune reconstitution unfolded in children after TCRalphabeta/CD19-depleted allogeneic hematopoietic cell transplantation.

Remarks on this clonotype: The antigen it recognizes is unknown. No base quality values were provided; no much bigger clone lies one nucleotide off.

Libraries were prepared through PCR. TCRdb records Illumina HiSeq 2500 as the sequencer. TCR library preparation used molecular barcoding, with unique molecular identifiers applied to normalize quantification of the TCRbeta repertoire. TCRdb ran its own pipeline on the public reads, namely fastp trimming at Q25 and MiXCR clone calling, and kept in-frame beta chains. Rows with one shared CDR3 protein collapse into an entry with the most common genes and DNA. The sample has about 640,000 distinct CDR3 sequences on record, roughly 15% of them singletons. 1.1% of the sample belongs to the ten largest clones. The germline V gene provides CDR1 SGDLS and CDR2 YYNGEE. Germline trimming: 0 bases from V, 4 bases from J; junction bases outside gene matches: 6. The cysteine opens and the phenylalanine closes a CDR3 of 17 amino acids. The DNA shown is the 51-base CDR3, in frame from base 1.

This TCR was sampled from a human donor who donated a stem cell graft to a child with acute myeloid leukemia. This specimen was PBMCs from the stem cell graft donor, taken from the stem cell graft. The chain is encoded by TRBV9 joined to TRBJ2-1, with 11 bases matching TRBD2. The CDR3 sequence is CASSVDSGGALYNEQFF. The nucleotide sequence reads TGTGCCAGCAGCGTAGATAGCGGGGGGGCCCTTTACAATGAGCAGTTCTTC.